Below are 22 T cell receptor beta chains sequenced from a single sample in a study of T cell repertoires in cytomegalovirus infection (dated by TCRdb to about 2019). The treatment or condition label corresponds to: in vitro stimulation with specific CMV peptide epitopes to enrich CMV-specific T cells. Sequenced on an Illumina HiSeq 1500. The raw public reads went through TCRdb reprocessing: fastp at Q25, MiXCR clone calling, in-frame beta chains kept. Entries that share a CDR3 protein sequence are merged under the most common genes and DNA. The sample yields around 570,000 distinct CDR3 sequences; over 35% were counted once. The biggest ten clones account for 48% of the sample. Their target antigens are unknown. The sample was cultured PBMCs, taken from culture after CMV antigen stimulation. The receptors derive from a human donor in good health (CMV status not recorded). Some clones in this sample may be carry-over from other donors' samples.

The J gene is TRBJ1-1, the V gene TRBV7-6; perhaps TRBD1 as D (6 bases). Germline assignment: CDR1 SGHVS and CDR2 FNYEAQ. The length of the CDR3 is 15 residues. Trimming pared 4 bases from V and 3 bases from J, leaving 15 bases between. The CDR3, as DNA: TGTGCCAGCAGCTCCACACAGGGAGGGTACACTGAAGCTTTCTTT. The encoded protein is CASSSTQGGYTEAFF.

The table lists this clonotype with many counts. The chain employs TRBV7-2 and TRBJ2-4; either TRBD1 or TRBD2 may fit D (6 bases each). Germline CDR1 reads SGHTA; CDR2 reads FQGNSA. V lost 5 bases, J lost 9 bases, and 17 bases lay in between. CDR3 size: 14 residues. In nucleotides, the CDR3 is TGTGCCAGCAGCCCCCCTGGGGGGCGATCCATTCAGTACTTC. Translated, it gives CASSPPGGRSIQYF.

CDR3 bases: TGCGCCAGCAGCCCTGGCGTCGTGCATGCCTACGAGCAGTACTTC. Amino acid sequence: CASSPGVVHAYEQYF. This rearrangement joins TRBV5-1 to TRBJ2-7; D is unresolved. V gave up 4 bases and J gave up 2 bases, with 16 bases separating them. The CDR3 totals 15 residues. CDR1 is SGHRS and CDR2 is YFSETQ in the germline V gene.

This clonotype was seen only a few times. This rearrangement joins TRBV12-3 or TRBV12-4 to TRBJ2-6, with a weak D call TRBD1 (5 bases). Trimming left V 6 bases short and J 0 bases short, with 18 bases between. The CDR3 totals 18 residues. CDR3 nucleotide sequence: TGTGCCAGCAGCCTCTGGGGTTCAGGACACTCTGGGGCCAACGTCCTGACTTTC. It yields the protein CASSLWGSGHSGANVLTF.

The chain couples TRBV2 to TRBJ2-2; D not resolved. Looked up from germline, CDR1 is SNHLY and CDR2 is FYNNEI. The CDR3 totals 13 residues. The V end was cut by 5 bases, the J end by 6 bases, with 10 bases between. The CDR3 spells CASSTEVSGELFF. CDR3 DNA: TGTGCCAGCAGTACTGAGGTTTCCGGGGAGCTGTTTTTT.

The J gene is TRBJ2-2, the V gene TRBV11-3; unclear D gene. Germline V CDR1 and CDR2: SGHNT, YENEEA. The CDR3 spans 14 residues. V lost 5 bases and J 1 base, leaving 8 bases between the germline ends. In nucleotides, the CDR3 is TGTGCCAGCAGCCGAGACGAGAACACCGGGGAGCTGTTTTTT. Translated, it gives CASSRDENTGELFF.

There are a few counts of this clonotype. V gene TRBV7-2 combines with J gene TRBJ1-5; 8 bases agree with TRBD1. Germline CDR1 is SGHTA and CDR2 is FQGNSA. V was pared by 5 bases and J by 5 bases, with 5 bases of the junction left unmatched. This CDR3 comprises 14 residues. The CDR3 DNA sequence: TGTGCCAGCAGCCGAGCAGGGGGCGATCAGCCCCAGCATTTT. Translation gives CASSRAGGDQPQHF.

CDR3 in DNA: TGTGCCAGCAGTTTTTTACCCTCGAACACCGGGGAGCTGTTTTTT. Protein: CASSFLPSNTGELFF. The chain combines TRBV6-9 with TRBJ2-2; D is unclear. Trimming took off 4 bases at V and 0 bases at J, with 9 bases between the two ends. The CDR3 extends over 15 amino acids. Germline lookup yields CDR1 MNHGY and CDR2 SVAAGI.

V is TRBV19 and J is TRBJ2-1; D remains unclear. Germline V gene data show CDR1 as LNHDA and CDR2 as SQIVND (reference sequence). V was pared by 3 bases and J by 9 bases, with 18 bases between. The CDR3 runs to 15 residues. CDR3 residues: CASSMDREGPFEQFF. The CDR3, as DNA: TGTGCCAGTAGTATGGACCGCGAAGGGCCTTTTGAGCAGTTCTTC.

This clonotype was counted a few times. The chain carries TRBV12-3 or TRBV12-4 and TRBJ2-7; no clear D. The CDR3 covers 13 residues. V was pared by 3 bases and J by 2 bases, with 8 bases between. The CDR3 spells CASSFGSAYEQYF. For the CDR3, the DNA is TGTGCCAGCAGTTTCGGGTCTGCCTACGAGCAGTACTTC.

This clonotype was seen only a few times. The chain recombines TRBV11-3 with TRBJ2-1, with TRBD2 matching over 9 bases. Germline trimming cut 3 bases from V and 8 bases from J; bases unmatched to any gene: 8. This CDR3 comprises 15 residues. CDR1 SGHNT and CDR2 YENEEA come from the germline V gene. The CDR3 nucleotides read TGTGCCAGCAGCTTCCAAGCTAGCGGGGACTATGAGCAGTTCTTC. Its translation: CASSFQASGDYEQFF. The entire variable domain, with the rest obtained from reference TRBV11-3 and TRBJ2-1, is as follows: EAGVVQSPRYKIIEKKQPVAFWCNPISGHNTLYWYLQNLGQGPELLIRYENEEAVDDSQLPKDRFSAERLKGVDSTLKIQPAELGDSAVYLCASSFQASGDYEQFFGPGTRLTVL.

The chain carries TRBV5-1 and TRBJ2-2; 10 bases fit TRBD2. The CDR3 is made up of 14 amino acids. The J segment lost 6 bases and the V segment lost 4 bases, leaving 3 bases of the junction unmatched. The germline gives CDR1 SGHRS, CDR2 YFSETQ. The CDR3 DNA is TGCGCCAGCAGCCTAGGGACTAGCGCCGGGGAGCTGTTTTTT. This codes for CASSLGTSAGELFF.

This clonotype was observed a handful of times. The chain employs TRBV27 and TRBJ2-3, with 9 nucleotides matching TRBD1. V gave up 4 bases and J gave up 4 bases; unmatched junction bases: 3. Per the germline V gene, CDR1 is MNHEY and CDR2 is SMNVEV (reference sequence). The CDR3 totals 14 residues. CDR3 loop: CASSSDRGPDTQYF. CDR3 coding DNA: TGTGCCAGCAGTTCGGACAGGGGACCAGATACGCAGTATTTT.

The DNA of the CDR3 is TGTGCCAGCAGCTCTATTCGGGCCCAGGGGGCACTTAACTATGGCTACACCTTC. This translates into CASSSIRAQGALNYGYTF. The chain has TRBV11-2 and TRBJ1-2; 8 bases map to TRBD1. The CDR3 loop spans 18 amino acids. V was clipped by 4 bases and J by 1 base; unmatched bases: 14. Germline V CDR1 and CDR2: SGHAT, FQNNGV.

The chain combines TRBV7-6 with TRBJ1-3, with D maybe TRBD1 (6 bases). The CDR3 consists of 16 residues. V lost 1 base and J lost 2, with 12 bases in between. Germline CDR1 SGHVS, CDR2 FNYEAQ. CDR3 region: CASSLVPGTPGNTIYF. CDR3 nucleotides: TGTGCCAGCAGCTTAGTACCTGGGACACCTGGAAACACCATATATTTT.

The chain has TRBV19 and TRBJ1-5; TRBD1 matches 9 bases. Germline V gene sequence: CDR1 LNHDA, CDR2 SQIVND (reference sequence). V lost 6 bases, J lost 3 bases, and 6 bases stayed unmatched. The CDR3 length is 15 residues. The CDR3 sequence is CASRDGQGINQPQHF. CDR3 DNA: TGTGCCAGTAGGGATGGACAGGGGATCAATCAGCCCCAGCATTTT.

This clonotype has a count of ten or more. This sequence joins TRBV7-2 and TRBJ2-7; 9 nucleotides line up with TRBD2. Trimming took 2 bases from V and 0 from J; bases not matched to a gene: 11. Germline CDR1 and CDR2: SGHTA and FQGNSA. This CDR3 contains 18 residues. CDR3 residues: CASSLSASGGYPSYEQYF. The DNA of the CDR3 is TGTGCCAGCAGCTTATCGGCCAGCGGGGGGTACCCCTCCTACGAGCAGTACTTC. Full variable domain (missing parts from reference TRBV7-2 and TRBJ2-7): GAGVSQSPSNKVTEKGKDVELRCDPISGHTALYWYRQSLGQGLEFLIYFQGNSAPDKSGLPSDRFSAERTGGSVSTLTIQRTQQEDSAVYLCASSLSASGGYPSYEQYFGPGTRLTVT.

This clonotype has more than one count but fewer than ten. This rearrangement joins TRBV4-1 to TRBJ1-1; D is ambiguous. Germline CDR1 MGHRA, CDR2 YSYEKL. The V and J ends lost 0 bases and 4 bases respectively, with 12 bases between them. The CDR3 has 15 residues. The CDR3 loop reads CASSQEASRGTEAFF. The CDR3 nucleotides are TGCGCCAGCAGCCAAGAGGCCAGCCGGGGCACTGAAGCTTTCTTT.

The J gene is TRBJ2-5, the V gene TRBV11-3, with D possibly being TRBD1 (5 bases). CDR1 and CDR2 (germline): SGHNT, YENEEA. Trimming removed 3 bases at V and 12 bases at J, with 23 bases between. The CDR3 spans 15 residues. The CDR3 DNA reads TGTGCCAGCAGCTTTGGCAGGGTTGGGTGTAGACTCAAGTACTTC. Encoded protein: CASSFGRVGCRLKYF.

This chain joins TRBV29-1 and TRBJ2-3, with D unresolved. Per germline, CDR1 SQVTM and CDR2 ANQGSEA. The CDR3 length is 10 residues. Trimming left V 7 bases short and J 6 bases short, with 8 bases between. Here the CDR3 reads CSGRMDTQYF. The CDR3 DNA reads TGCAGCGGGCGAATGGATACGCAGTATTTT.

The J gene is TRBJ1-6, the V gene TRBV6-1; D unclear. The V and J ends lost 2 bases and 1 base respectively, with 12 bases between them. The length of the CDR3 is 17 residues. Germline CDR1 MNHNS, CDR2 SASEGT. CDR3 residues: CASSELPGHSYNSPLHF. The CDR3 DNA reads TGTGCCAGCAGTGAACTCCCGGGCCATTCCTATAATTCACCCCTCCACTTT.

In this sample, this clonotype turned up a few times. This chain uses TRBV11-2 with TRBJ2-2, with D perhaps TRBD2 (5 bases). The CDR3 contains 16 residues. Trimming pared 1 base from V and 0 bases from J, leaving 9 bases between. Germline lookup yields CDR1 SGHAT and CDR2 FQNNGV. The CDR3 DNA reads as TGTGCCAGCAGCTTAGCGACCGGGACGAACACCGGGGAGCTGTTTTTT. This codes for CASSLATGTNTGELFF.